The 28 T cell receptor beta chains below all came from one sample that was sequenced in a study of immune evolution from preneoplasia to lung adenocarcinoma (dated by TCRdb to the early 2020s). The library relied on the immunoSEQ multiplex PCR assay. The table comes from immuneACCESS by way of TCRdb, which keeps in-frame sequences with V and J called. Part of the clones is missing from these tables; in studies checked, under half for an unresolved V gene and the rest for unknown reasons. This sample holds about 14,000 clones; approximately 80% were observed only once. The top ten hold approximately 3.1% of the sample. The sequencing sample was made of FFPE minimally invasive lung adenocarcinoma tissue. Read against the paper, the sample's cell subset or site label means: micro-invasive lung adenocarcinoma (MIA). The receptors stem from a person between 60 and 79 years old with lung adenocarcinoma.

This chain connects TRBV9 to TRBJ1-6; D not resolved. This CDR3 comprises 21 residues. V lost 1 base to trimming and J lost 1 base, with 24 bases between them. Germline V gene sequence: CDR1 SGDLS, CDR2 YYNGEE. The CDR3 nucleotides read TGTGCCAGCAGCGTATTTGATCGGGTCTCATACGGGGATTCCTATAATTCACCCCTCCACTTT. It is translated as CASSVFDRVSYGDSYNSPLHF.

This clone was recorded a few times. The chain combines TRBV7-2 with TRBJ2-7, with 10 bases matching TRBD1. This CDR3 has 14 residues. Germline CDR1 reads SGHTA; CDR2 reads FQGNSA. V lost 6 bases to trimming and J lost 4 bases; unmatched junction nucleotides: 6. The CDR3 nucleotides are TGTGCCAGCAGACCGACAGGGGGCGGATACGAGCAGTACTTC. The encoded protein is CASRPTGGGYEQYF.

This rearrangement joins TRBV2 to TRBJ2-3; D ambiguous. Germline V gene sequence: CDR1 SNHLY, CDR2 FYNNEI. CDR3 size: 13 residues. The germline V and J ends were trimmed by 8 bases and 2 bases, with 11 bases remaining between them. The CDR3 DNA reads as TGTGCCAGCTACCATTCCAACACAGATACGCAGTATTTT. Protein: CASYHSNTDTQYF.

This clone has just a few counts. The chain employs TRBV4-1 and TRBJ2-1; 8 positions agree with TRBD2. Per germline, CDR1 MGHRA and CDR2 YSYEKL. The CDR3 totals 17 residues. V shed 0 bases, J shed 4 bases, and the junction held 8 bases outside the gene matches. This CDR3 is CASSQESSGGVYNEQFF. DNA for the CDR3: TGCGCCAGCAGCCAAGAAAGTTCGGGGGGGGTTTACAATGAGCAGTTCTTC.

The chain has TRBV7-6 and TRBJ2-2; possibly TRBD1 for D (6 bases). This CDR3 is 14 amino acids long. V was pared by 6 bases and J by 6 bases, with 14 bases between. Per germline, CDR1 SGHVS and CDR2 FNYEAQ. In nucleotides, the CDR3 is TGTGCCAGCAGTTCACGCTCAGGGGCCGGGGAGCTGTTTTTT. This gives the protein CASSSRSGAGELFF.

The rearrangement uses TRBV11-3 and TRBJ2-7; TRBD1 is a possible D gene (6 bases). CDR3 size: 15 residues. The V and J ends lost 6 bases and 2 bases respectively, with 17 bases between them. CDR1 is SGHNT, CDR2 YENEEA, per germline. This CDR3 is CASRISTGTPYEQYF. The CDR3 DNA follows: TGTGCCAGCAGGATATCGACAGGCACCCCCTACGAGCAGTACTTC. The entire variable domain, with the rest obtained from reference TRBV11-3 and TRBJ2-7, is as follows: EAGVVQSPRYKIIEKKQPVAFWCNPISGHNTLYWYLQNLGQGPELLIRYENEEAVDDSQLPKDRFSAERLKGVDSTLKIQPAELGDSAVYLCASRISTGTPYEQYFGPGTRLTVT.

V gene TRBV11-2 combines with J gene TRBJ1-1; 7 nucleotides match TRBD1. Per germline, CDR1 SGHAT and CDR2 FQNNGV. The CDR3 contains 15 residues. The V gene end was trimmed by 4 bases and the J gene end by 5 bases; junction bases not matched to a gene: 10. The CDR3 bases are TGTGCCAGCAGCTCATCCCCAGGGGGAAGTACTGAAGCTTTCTTT. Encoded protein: CASSSSPGGSTEAFF. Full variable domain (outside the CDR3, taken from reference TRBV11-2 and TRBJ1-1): EAGVAQSPRYKIIEKRQSVAFWCNPISGHATLYWYQQILGQGPKLLIQFQNNGVVDDSQLPKDRFSAERLKGVDSTLKIQPAKLEDSAVYLCASSSSPGGSTEAFFGQGTRLTVV.

The CDR3 DNA is TGTGCCTGGGCTACAGGGTCCCTCAACTATGGCTACACCTTC. It translates to CAWATGSLNYGYTF. V gene TRBV30 combines with J gene TRBJ1-2; maybe TRBD1 (6 bases). V was clipped by 5 bases and J by 2 bases, with 15 bases between them. The germline CDR1 and CDR2 sequences are GTSNPN and SVGIG (reference sequence). CDR3 length equals 14 residues.

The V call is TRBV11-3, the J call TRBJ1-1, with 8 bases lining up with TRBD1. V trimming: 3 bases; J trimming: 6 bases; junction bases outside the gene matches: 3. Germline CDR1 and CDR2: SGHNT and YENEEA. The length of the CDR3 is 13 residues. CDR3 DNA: TGTGCCAGCAGCTTGACAGGGGCGCCTGAAGCTTTCTTT. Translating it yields CASSLTGAPEAFF.

CDR3 amino acids: CASSHSGTGDYEQYF. In nucleotides, the CDR3 is TGCGCCAGCAGCCACTCCGGGACAGGGGATTACGAGCAGTACTTC. The V call is TRBV5-1, the J call TRBJ2-7; 10 nucleotides agree with TRBD1. The CDR3 loop spans 15 amino acids. CDR1 is SGHRS and CDR2 is YFSETQ in the germline V gene. V lost 4 bases, J lost 4 bases, and 8 bases stayed unmatched.

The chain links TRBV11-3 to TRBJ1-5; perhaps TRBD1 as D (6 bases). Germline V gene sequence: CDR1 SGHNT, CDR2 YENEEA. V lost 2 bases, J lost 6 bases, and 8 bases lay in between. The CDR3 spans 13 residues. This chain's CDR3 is CASSLLRGQPQHF. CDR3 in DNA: TGTGCCAGCAGCTTACTCAGGGGTCAGCCCCAGCATTTT. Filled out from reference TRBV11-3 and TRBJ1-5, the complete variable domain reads EAGVVQSPRYKIIEKKQPVAFWCNPISGHNTLYWYLQNLGQGPELLIRYENEEAVDDSQLPKDRFSAERLKGVDSTLKIQPAELGDSAVYLCASSLLRGQPQHFGDGTRLSIL.

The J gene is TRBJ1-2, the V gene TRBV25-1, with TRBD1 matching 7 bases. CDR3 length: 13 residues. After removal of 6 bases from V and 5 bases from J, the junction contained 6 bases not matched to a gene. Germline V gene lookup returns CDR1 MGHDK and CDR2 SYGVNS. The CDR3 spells CASRGQVTYGYTF. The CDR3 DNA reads TGTGCCAGCAGAGGACAGGTGACGTATGGCTACACCTTC.

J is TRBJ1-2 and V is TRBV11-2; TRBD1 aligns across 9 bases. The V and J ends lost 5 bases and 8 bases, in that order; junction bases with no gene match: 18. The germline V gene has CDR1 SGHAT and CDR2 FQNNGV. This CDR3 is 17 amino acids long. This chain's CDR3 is CASSPSWGDRGATGYTF. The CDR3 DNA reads TGTGCCAGCAGCCCTTCTTGGGGAGACAGGGGGGCAACGGGCTACACCTTC.

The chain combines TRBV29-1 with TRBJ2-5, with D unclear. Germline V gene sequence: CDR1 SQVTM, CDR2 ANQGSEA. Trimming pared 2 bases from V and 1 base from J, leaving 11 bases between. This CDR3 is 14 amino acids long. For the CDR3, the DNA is TGCAGCGTTGAACCAGCAATAGCCCAAGAGACCCAGTACTTC. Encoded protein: CSVEPAIAQETQYF.

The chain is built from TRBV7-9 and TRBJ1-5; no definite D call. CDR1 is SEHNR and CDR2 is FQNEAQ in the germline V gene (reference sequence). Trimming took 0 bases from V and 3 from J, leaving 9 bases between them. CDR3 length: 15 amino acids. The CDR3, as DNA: TGTGCCAGCAGCTTAGCCGGACCTACCAATCAGCCCCAGCATTTT. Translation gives CASSLAGPTNQPQHF.

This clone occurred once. CDR3 in DNA: TGTGCCAGCAGCCCGTCCTACGAGCAGTACTTC. Protein sequence: CASSPSYEQYF. The J gene is TRBJ2-7, the V gene TRBV7-2, with no clear D. Looked up from germline, CDR1 is SGHTA and CDR2 is FQGNSA. The CDR3 is 11 amino acids. Trimming cost V 5 bases and J 1 base, with 3 bases left between them.

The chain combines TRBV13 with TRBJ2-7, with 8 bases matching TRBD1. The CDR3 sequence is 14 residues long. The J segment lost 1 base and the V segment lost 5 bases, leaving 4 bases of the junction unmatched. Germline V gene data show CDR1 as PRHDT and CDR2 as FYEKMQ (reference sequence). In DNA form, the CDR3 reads TGTGCCAGCAGCCAACGGACAGGGTCCTACGAGCAGTACTTC. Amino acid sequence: CASSQRTGSYEQYF. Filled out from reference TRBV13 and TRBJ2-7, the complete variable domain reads AAGVIQSPRHLIKEKRETATLKCYPIPRHDTVYWYQQGPGQDPQFLISFYEKMQSDKGSIPDRFSAQQFSDYHSELNMSSLELGDSALYFCASSQRTGSYEQYFGPGTRLTVT.

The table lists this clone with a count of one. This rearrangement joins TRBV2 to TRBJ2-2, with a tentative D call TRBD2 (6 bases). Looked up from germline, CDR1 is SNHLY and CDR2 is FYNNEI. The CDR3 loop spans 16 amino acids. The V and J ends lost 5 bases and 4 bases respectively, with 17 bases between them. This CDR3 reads CASSLTSPAVTGELFF. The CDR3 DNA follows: TGTGCCAGCAGTCTCACTAGCCCCGCCGTCACCGGGGAGCTGTTTTTT.

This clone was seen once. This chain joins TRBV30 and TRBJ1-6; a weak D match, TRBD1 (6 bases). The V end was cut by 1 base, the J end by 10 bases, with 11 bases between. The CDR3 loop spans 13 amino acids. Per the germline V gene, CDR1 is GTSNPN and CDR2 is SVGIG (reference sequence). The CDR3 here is CAWSAGQGSPLHF. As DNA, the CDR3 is TGTGCCTGGAGTGCAGGCCAGGGGTCACCCCTCCACTTT.

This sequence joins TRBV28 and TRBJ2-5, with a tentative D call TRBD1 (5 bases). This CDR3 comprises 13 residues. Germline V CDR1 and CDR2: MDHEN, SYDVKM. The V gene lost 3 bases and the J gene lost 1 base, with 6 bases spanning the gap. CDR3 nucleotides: TGTGCCAGCAGTTTCGACAGCCAAGAGACCCAGTACTTC. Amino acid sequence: CASSFDSQETQYF.

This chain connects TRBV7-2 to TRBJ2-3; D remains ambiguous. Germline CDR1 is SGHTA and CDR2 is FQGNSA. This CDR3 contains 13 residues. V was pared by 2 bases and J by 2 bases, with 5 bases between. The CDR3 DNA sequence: TGTGCCAGCAGCTTATTTCCCACAGATACGCAGTATTTT. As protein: CASSLFPTDTQYF.

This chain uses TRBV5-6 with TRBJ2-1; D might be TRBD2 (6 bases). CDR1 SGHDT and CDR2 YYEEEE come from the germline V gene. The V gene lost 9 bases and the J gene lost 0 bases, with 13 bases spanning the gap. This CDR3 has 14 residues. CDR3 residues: CATSRGRSYNEQFF. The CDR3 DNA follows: TGTGCCACCTCGCGGGGTCGCTCCTACAATGAGCAGTTCTTC. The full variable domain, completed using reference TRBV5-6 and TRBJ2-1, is DAGVTQSPTHLIKTRGQQVTLRCSPKSGHDTVSWYQQALGQGPQFIFQYYEEEERQRGNFPDRFSGHQFPNYSSELNVNALLLGDSALYLCATSRGRSYNEQFFGPGTRLTVL.

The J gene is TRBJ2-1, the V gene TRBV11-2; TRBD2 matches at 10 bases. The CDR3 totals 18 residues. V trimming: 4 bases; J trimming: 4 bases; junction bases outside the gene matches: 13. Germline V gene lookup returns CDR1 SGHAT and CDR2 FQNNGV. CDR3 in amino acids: CASSSHWLASGRYNEQFF. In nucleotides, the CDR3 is TGTGCCAGCAGCTCCCACTGGTTAGCTAGCGGGAGATACAATGAGCAGTTCTTC.

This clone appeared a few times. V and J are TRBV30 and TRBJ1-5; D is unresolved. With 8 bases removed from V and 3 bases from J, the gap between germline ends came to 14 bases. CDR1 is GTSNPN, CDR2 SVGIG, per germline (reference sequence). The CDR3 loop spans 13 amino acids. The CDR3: CALSGQNNQPQHF. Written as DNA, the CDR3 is TGTGCCCTTTCCGGGCAGAACAATCAGCCCCAGCATTTT.

The CDR3 loop is CASRNSDATNEKLFF. The CDR3, as DNA: TGTGCCAGCAGGAACTCGGATGCAACTAATGAAAAACTGTTTTTT. V is TRBV2 and J is TRBJ1-4, with no clear D. Germline V gene sequence: CDR1 SNHLY, CDR2 FYNNEI. The CDR3 loop spans 15 amino acids. The V end was cut by 6 bases, the J end by 0 bases, with 11 bases between.

The CDR3 loop reads CASSERGVSSNQPQHF. As DNA, the CDR3 is TGTGCCAGCAGTGAGAGAGGGGTAAGCAGCAATCAGCCCCAGCATTTT. This rearrangement joins TRBV2 to TRBJ1-5; the D gene is possibly TRBD1 (5 bases). The V gene's germline CDR1 is SNHLY and CDR2 FYNNEI. This CDR3 is built from 16 residues. Trimming removed 3 bases from V and 1 base from J, with 13 bases in between.

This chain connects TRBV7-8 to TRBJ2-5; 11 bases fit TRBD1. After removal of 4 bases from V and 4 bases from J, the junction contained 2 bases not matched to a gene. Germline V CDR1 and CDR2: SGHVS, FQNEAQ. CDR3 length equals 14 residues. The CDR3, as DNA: TGTGCCAGCAGCTGGGACAGGGGGTCAGAGACCCAGTACTTC. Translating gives CASSWDRGSETQYF. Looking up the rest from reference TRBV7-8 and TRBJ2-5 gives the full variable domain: GAGVSQSPRYKVAKRGQDVALRCDPISGHVSLFWYQQALGQGPEFLTYFQNEAQLDKSGLPSDRFFAERPEGSVSTLKIQRTQQEDSAVYLCASSWDRGSETQYFGPGTRLLVL.

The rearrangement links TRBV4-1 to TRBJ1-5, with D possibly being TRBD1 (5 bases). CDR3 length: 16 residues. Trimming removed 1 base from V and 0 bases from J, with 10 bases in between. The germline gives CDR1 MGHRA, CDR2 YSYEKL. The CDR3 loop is CASSQGGLYSNQPQHF. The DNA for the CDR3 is TGCGCCAGCAGCCAAGGGGGCCTCTATAGCAATCAGCCCCAGCATTTT.